The 19 T cell receptor beta chains presented below share a single source sample, sequenced in a study of blood T cell repertoires in COVID-19. Assay: immunoSEQ multiplex PCR; the TCRdb copy retains only in-frame clones and omits some. The sample records over 50,000 clones, 84% being singletons. Material: peripheral blood. These receptors were obtained from a man aged 55-75 years with COVID-19, enrolled during active disease.

The rearrangement uses TRBV5-1 and TRBJ1-2; possibly TRBD1 for D (5 bases). V was shortened by 0 bases and J by 6 bases, with 12 bases between the two germline ends. The CDR3 runs 14 residues. Germline V gene sequence: CDR1 SGHRS, CDR2 YFSETQ. CDR3 loop: CASSLDGGSDGYTF. CDR3 nucleotide sequence: TGCGCCAGCAGCTTGGATGGGGGGTCGGATGGCTACACCTTC.

The V and J genes are TRBV10-3 and TRBJ1-1; TRBD1 agrees at 8 bases. J lost 7 bases, V lost 11 bases, and 15 bases had no gene match. Per germline, CDR1 ENHRY and CDR2 SYGVKD. This CDR3 region has 14 residues. CDR3: CAARTGTWAGEAFF. The CDR3 DNA is TGTGCCGCCCGGACAGGGACCTGGGCTGGTGAAGCTTTCTTT.

V and J are TRBV2 and TRBJ1-4, with D tentatively TRBD1 (5 bases). This CDR3 comprises 15 residues. Germline CDR1 reads SNHLY; CDR2 reads FYNNEI. V lost 8 bases and J 7 bases, leaving 20 bases between the germline ends. The CDR3 nucleotides read TGTGCCAGCGAGGAAGGTGGGCAGGGAGGTGAAAAACTGTTTTTT. It specifies CASEEGGQGGEKLFF.

The chain uses TRBV14 and TRBJ2-7; D might be TRBD2 (6 bases). Between the trimmed V and J ends, which lost 2 bases and 2 bases, there was a span of 10 bases. Germline CDR1 is SGHDN and CDR2 is FVKESK. The CDR3 is made up of 14 amino acids. The CDR3, as DNA: TGTGCCAGCAGCCAACAGGGAGGACCCTACGAGCAGTACTTC. Amino acid sequence: CASSQQGGPYEQYF.

The V call is TRBV2, the J call TRBJ1-2; 7 bases agree with TRBD1. The germline V gene encodes CDR1 SNHLY and CDR2 FYNNEI. Trimming took 4 bases from V and 6 from J; bases not matched to a gene: 5. The CDR3 has 13 amino acids. The CDR3 nucleotides are TGTGCCAGCAGTGTTACAGGGGCCGATGGCTACACCTTC. Encoded protein: CASSVTGADGYTF.

The chain is built from TRBV27 and TRBJ2-7, with D perhaps matching TRBD2 (6 bases). Germline CDR1 reads MNHEY; CDR2 reads SMNVEV (reference sequence). The CDR3 loop spans 14 amino acids. The V and J ends lost 6 bases and 3 bases respectively, with 15 bases between them. The CDR3 loop is CASRKEGGYYEQYF. For the CDR3, the DNA is TGTGCCAGCAGGAAGGAGGGCGGGTACTACGAGCAGTACTTC.

CDR3 bases: TGTGCCAGCACCCGAACGTGGGCCGAACCAATCGGGGAGCTGTTTTTT. Its protein product is CASTRTWAEPIGELFF. The chain uses TRBV2 and TRBJ2-2; D ambiguous. V dropped 7 bases and J dropped 7 bases, with 22 bases sitting between them. Per germline, CDR1 SNHLY and CDR2 FYNNEI. The CDR3 is 16 amino acids.

V gene TRBV2 combines with J gene TRBJ1-2; 7 bases map to TRBD1. Germline loops: CDR1 SNHLY, CDR2 FYNNEI. CDR3 length: 14 amino acids. V shed 4 bases and J 8 bases; nucleotides not matched to a gene: 10. This CDR3 reads CASSGQDRAGGYTF. CDR3 DNA: TGTGCCAGCAGTGGCCAAGACAGGGCTGGGGGCTACACCTTC. The whole variable domain, filled in from reference TRBV2 and TRBJ1-2, reads EPEVTQTPSHQVTQMGQEVILRCVPISNHLYFYWYRQILGQKVEFLVSFYNNEISEKSEIFDDQFSVERPDGSNFTLKIRSTKLEDSAMYFCASSGQDRAGGYTFGSGTRLTVV.

This chain links TRBV9 with TRBJ1-6; D gene unclear. The CDR3 spans 15 residues. V was shortened by 0 bases and J by 6 bases, with 10 bases between the two germline ends. CDR1 is SGDLS, CDR2 YYNGEE, per germline. DNA for the CDR3: TGTGCCAGCAGCGTAGGTGGCGAGGCTAATTCACCCCTCCACTTT. As protein: CASSVGGEANSPLHF.

The chain links TRBV6-5 to TRBJ1-5, with 8 bases fitting TRBD1. The germline V gene encodes CDR1 MNHEY and CDR2 SVGAGI. V was clipped by 5 bases and J by 4 bases; unmatched bases: 7. The CDR3 totals 15 residues. CDR3 loop: CASSTDRVGNQPQHF. The CDR3 DNA reads as TGTGCCAGCAGTACGGACAGGGTTGGAAATCAGCCCCAGCATTTT.

The gene calls are TRBV6-5 and TRBJ2-7; 12 bases match TRBD2. The CDR3 runs 14 residues. V was pared by 5 bases and J by 2 bases, with 1 base of the junction left unmatched. Germline-derived CDR1 and CDR2 are MNHEY and SVGAGI. CDR3 nucleotides: TGTGCCAGCAGTCTAGCGGGGGGGCCCTACGAGCAGTACTTC. Amino acids: CASSLAGGPYEQYF.

The chain couples TRBV7-3 to TRBJ2-3, with TRBD2 matching over 9 bases. Trimming cost V 4 bases and J 6 bases; bases outside gene matches: 8. Germline V gene lookup returns CDR1 SGHTA and CDR2 FQGTGA. The length of the CDR3 is 15 residues. The CDR3 nucleotides are TGTGCCAGCAGCTATCTAGCGGGAATATTGGATACGCAGTATTTT. Amino acids: CASSYLAGILDTQYF.

The rearrangement joins TRBV7-6 to TRBJ2-1; D possibly corresponds to TRBD2 (5 bases). Trimming removed 10 bases from V and 4 bases from J, with 20 bases in between. In germline, CDR1 is SGHVS, CDR2 FNYEAQ. The CDR3 loop spans 15 amino acids. CDR3 sequence reads: CATAEKAGVYNEQFF. The CDR3, as DNA: TGTGCCACCGCAGAGAAGGCGGGCGTTTACAATGAGCAGTTCTTC.

The CDR3 loop is CASTPGWPNYGYTF. The CDR3 DNA reads TGTGCCAGTACCCCCGGGTGGCCTAACTATGGCTACACCTTC. The gene calls are TRBV19 and TRBJ1-2, with no clear D. The CDR3 is 14 residues long. The V end lost 7 bases, the J end lost 0 bases, and 12 bases lay between the germline ends. CDR1 is LNHDA, CDR2 SQIVND, per germline (reference sequence).

The genes are TRBV7-6 and TRBJ2-2, with 12 nucleotides matching TRBD2. Germline assignment: CDR1 SGHVS and CDR2 FNYEAQ. The CDR3 loop spans 16 amino acids. V was pared by 1 base and J by 6 bases, with 3 bases of the junction left unmatched. CDR3 protein: CASSLGLAGEPGELFF. CDR3 nucleotides: TGTGCCAGCAGCTTAGGACTAGCGGGAGAGCCCGGGGAGCTGTTTTTT.

The V gene is TRBV6-5, the J gene TRBJ2-7, with D unclear. The CDR3 runs to 15 residues. V was trimmed by 0 bases and J by 5 bases, leaving 14 bases between them. Germline V lookup: CDR1 MNHEY, CDR2 SVGAGI. The CDR3 protein is CASSYSKELEHEQYF. The DNA of the CDR3 is TGTGCCAGCAGTTACTCGAAGGAGTTGGAACACGAGCAGTACTTC.

The chain joins TRBV3-1 (or the pseudogene TRBV3-2) to TRBJ2-5; 13 bases are shared with TRBD2. V gave up 0 bases and J gave up 2 bases; unmatched junction bases: 6. The length of the CDR3 is 18 residues. From germline, CDR1 is LGHDT and CDR2 YNNKEL (reference sequence). CDR3 in DNA: TGTGCCAGCAGCCAAGATAAACTAGCGGGGGGGCTGCAAGAGACCCAGTACTTC. This gives the protein CASSQDKLAGGLQETQYF.

The chain's CDR3 is CASSSPARFSGNTIYF. The CDR3 DNA sequence: TGTGCCAGCAGCTCCCCGGCGAGGTTCTCTGGAAACACCATATATTTT. The rearrangement links TRBV7-6 to TRBJ1-3, with D unclear. Trimming cost V 4 bases and J 0 bases, with 13 bases left between them. The CDR3 spans 16 residues. Germline assignment: CDR1 SGHVS and CDR2 FNYEAQ. The full variable domain, its missing parts supplied by reference TRBV7-6 and TRBJ1-3, is GAGVSQSPRYKVTKRGQDVALRCDPISGHVSLYWYRQALGQGPEFLTYFNYEAQQDKSGLPNDRFSAERPEGSISTLTIQRTEQRDSAMYRCASSSPARFSGNTIYFGEGSWLTVV.

V usage is TRBV2 and J usage is TRBJ2-3, with D perhaps TRBD2 (7 bases). CDR3 length: 18 residues. CDR1 SNHLY and CDR2 FYNNEI come from the germline V gene. The V gene lost 6 bases and the J gene lost 4 bases, with 26 bases spanning the gap. The CDR3 DNA follows: TGTGCCAGCAGGGGGGCCCACGGGGGGATAGTTGGTGCAGATACGCAGTATTTT. It codes for CASRGAHGGIVGADTQYF.